These T cell receptor beta chains were read from a single sample in a study of vaccination effects on CD4 cells after COVID-19. Their antigens remain unidentified. Method: immunoSEQ multiplex PCR; TCRdb's copy keeps in-frame clones and lacks some. The sample includes tens of thousands of clones, 80% to 85% seen only once; the top ten take 5.5% to 7.5%. Sequenced material: CD4+ T cells from PBMCs cultured with SARS-CoV-2 spike peptides, taken after COVID-19 vaccination. Every receptor here comes from a human donor who received a COVID-19 vaccine. Some clones in this sample may be carry-over from other donors' samples. The CDR3 runs from the conserved cysteine through the conserved F or W. Each record gives: D gene, V gene, CDR3 protein. A D gene is named only where the DNA matches it firmly.

. TRBV5-8 CASSSNLGSDTQYF
. TRBV7-9 CASSSQGSTEAFF
. TRBV7-6 CASSSDSGSTDTQYF
. TRBV3-1/TRBV3-2 CASSQSGGDSPLHF
. TRBV11-3 CASSLEGADTQYF
TRBD1 TRBV19 CASSVPGQADQPQHF
TRBD2 TRBV6-1 CASSEAAGSGGSTDTQYF
TRBD1 TRBV6-5 CASSRTGVNTGELFF
TRBD1 TRBV2 CASSEVDRGLDTQYF
TRBD1 TRBV7-9 CASSLGQGLSYTF
TRBD1 TRBV6-5 CASRDRGQTFYGYTF
TRBD2 TRBV27 CASSFVSGGSTDTQYF
TRBD1 TRBV9 CASSLTGDTDTQYF
. TRBV3-1/TRBV3-2 CASSQELLSYNEQFF
TRBD2 TRBV5-6 CASSSTGGVNEQFF
. TRBV15 CATSRSQSSYNEQFF
. TRBV12-5 CASGKGNRDGQPQHF
. TRBV5-1 CASSLGTTWRNTEAFF
. TRBV5-1 CASSDQGQSNYGYTF
TRBD2 TRBV3-1/TRBV3-2 CASSQASWGGKQFF
. TRBV7-3 CASSLISQGQDTQYF
TRBD2 TRBV4-1 CASSQSGLAGVTGELFF
TRBD1 TRBV5-1 CASSLMGQQQETQYF
TRBD1 TRBV28 CASISRDRGFETQYF
TRBD2 TRBV5-8 CASRPLAGGLDPQETQYF
. TRBV28 CASSFLYNEQFF
. TRBV19 CASSIPGDSNQPQHF
. TRBV12-2 CASRFWTSPSYNEQFF
. TRBV7-3 CASSITTASGANVLTF
. TRBV7-2 CASSLEVRGNSPLHF
. TRBV18 CASSPSGTQETQYF
. TRBV6-5 CASSYSHQGFEDTQYF
TRBD2 TRBV5-1 CASSLEVAGSNTGELFF
. TRBV5-5 CASSFQVTDTQYF
TRBD2 TRBV29-1 CSATSGGQETQYF
. TRBV29-1 CSVDGGTDTGELFF
. TRBV7-2 CASSGRTAYSGANVLTF
. TRBV2 CASSGGLSTDTQYF
. TRBV28 CASSLNPGGNQPQHF
TRBD2 TRBV2 CASSDRRGGWDEQFF
. TRBV28 CASSSPRGGVRNTIYF
TRBD1 TRBV5-4 CASSLGDRSISEQFF
TRBD1 TRBV3-1/TRBV3-2 CASSQNRGITNEKLFF
. TRBV15 CATSLEPTGGTQYF
. TRBV19 CASSISGTLSGDTQYF
. TRBV7-2 CASSLGERLTQYF
. TRBV6-5 CASSSDWNTEAFF
. TRBV18 CASSFGQQNTEAFF
. TRBV6-5 CASSVIKGTEAFF
. TRBV29-1 CSVEVTRQETQYF
TRBD1 TRBV6-5 CASSPDRGGETQYF
TRBD1 TRBV18 CASSRTGGARGTEAFF